The 10 T cell receptor beta chains in this list originate from one sample, sequenced in a study of early T cells in non-severe SARS-CoV-2 infection. TCRdb processed the 5' RACE reads anew with MiXCR; each CDR3 protein has one entry. The sample includes tens of thousands of distinct CDR3 sequences, approximately 9% of them seen just once. This material consisted of whole blood, taken at baseline. These receptors all stem from an adult who was a healthcare worker with PCR-confirmed SARS-CoV-2 infection or an uninfected control (not recorded which).

This clonotype was detected a few times. The V gene is TRBV7-2, the J gene TRBJ2-2, with 12 bases aligning to TRBD1. With 2 bases clipped from V and 5 bases from J, the junction kept 6 bases outside the gene matches. There are 17 residues in the CDR3. Germline CDR1 is SGHTA and CDR2 is FQGNSA. CDR3 loop: CASSLWGQGAETGELFF. DNA for the CDR3: TGTGCCAGCAGCTTATGGGGACAGGGGGCAGAGACCGGGGAGCTGTTTTTT.

The chain joins TRBV7-3 to TRBJ2-6; D gene unclear. This CDR3 is 15 amino acids long. The V gene lost 6 bases and the J gene lost 0 bases, with 9 bases spanning the gap. Looked up from germline, CDR1 is SGHTA and CDR2 is FQGTGA. The CDR3 nucleotides are TGTGCCAGCAGTCCTACGGGCTCTGGGGCCAACGTCCTGACTTTC. The encoded protein is CASSPTGSGANVLTF.

The table lists this clonotype with a few counts. This chain uses TRBV6-1 with TRBJ1-5; no clear D. The germline gives CDR1 MNHNS, CDR2 SASEGT. The ends were cut back, 7 bases at V and 4 bases at J, with 11 bases in the middle. The length of the CDR3 is 13 residues. The CDR3 is CASIRDGNQPQHF. CDR3 DNA sequence: TGTGCCAGCATCCGAGACGGGAATCAGCCCCAGCATTTT.

This clonotype was detected only a few times. This chain uses TRBV7-9 with TRBJ2-5, with D uncertain. CDR3 length: 12 residues. The ends were cut back, 4 bases at V and 1 base at J, with 4 bases in the middle. Germline lookup yields CDR1 SEHNR and CDR2 FQNEAQ (reference sequence). DNA of the CDR3: TGTGCCAGCAGCTCCCGCCAAGAGACCCAGTACTTC. Protein: CASSSRQETQYF.

Details on this clonotype: A junction end diverges from the germline sequence, so it may reflect a read error. The rearrangement links TRBV20-1 to TRBJ1-5, with D perhaps matching TRBD1 (5 bases). CDR1 DFQATT and CDR2 SNEGSKA come from the germline V gene (reference sequence). The CDR3 length is 14 residues. DNA of the CDR3: TGCAGTGCTAGTCCTCAGGGCGGGAATCCGCCCCAGCATTTT. It is translated as CSASPQGGNPPQHF.

The J gene is TRBJ1-1, the V gene TRBV28; D is undetermined. The CDR3 is 14 residues long. The V and J ends lost 6 bases and 4 bases respectively, with 15 bases between them. In germline, CDR1 is MDHEN, CDR2 SYDVKM. In DNA form, the CDR3 reads TGTGCCAGCAGACGAGAGGGTGGTCGCACTGAAGCTTTCTTT. Its protein product is CASRREGGRTEAFF.

V and J are TRBV15 and TRBJ1-1; a possible D gene is TRBD1 (5 bases). Germline lookup yields CDR1 LNHNV and CDR2 YYDKDF (reference sequence). Trimming shortened V by 8 bases and J by 0 bases, and 13 bases separated the two germline ends. This CDR3 region has 14 residues. The CDR3 DNA sequence: TGTGCCACCTCCAGGGACCAAGTGAACACTGAAGCTTTCTTT. It specifies CATSRDQVNTEAFF.

The chain carries TRBV7-6 and TRBJ2-3; D remains ambiguous. The germline gives CDR1 SGHVS, CDR2 FNYEAQ. This CDR3 region has 14 residues. Trimming removed 3 bases from V and 3 bases from J, with 10 bases in between. The chain's CDR3 is CASSLSRATDTQYF. CDR3 nucleotide sequence: TGTGCCAGCAGCTTGAGTAGGGCTACAGATACGCAGTATTTT.

Ten or more counts support this clonotype. The V and J genes are TRBV3-1 and TRBJ1-1; D is unresolved. V gave up 5 bases and J gave up 6 bases, with 16 bases separating them. This CDR3 has 14 residues. CDR1 and CDR2 (germline): LGHDT, YNNKEL (reference sequence). The CDR3 loop is CASSLIDGRAEAFF. The DNA of the CDR3 is TGTGCCAGCAGCTTAATCGACGGGCGGGCTGAAGCTTTCTTT.

The chain recombines TRBV6-1 with TRBJ2-1; no reliable D call. The germline gives CDR1 MNHNS, CDR2 SASEGT. The CDR3 contains 16 residues. Trimming stripped 3 bases from V and 8 bases from J, with 20 bases between. The CDR3 sequence: CASSDPEKMVEHEQFF. The CDR3 DNA reads as TGTGCCAGCAGTGATCCCGAGAAAATGGTCGAGCATGAGCAGTTCTTC.